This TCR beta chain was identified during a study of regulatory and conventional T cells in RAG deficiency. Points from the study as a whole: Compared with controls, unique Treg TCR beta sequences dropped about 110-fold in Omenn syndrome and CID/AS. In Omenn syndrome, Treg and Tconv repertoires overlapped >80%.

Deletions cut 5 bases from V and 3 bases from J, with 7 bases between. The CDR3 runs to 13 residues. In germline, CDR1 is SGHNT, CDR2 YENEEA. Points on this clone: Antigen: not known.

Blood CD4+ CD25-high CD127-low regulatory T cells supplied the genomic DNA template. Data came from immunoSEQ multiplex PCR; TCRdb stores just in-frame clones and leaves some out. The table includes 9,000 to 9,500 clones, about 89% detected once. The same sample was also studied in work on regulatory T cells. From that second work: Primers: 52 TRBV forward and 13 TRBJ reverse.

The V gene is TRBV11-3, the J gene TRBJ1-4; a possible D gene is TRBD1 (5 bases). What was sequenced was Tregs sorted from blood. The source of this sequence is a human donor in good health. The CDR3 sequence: CASSRGPNEKLFF. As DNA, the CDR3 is TGTGCCAGCAGCAGGGGCCCTAATGAAAAACTGTTTTTT.